A single sample is the source of the 22 T cell receptor beta chains below, sequenced in a study of Ad26.COV2.S vaccination and SARS-CoV-2 variants. Some clones are missing from TCRdb's copy, which holds only in-frame ones; the method was immunoSEQ multiplex PCR. The repertoire holds about 350,000 clones, with less than 90% as singletons. This sample's treatment: about 20 received Ad26.COV2.S at low or high dose, single or two shots; about 5 received placebo; per-sample allocation not given. The investigators took samples on day 63 after the first vaccine or placebo injection. Sequences were derived from peripheral blood, sampled in a trial of Ad26.COV2.S vaccine versus placebo. These receptors were obtained from a person aged 18-60 years who received the Ad26.COV2.S COVID-19 vaccine or a placebo.

The gene calls are TRBV3-1 (or the pseudogene TRBV3-2) and TRBJ2-2; D gene unclear. V lost 0 bases, J lost 0 bases, and 8 bases lay in between. Germline loops: CDR1 LGHDT, CDR2 YNNKEL (reference sequence). This CDR3 has 16 amino acids. The CDR3 is CASSQDRLTNTGELFF. CDR3 DNA sequence: TGTGCCAGCAGCCAAGATAGGCTGACGAACACCGGGGAGCTGTTTTTT.

This chain joins TRBV7-9 and TRBJ2-1; 15 bases are shared with TRBD2. This CDR3 has 17 residues. Trimming took 5 bases from V and 9 from J; bases not matched to a gene: 11. Germline V gene lookup returns CDR1 SEHNR and CDR2 FQNEAQ (reference sequence). CDR3 sequence reads: CASSLDPGLAGGLEQFF. The CDR3 DNA reads as TGTGCCAGCAGCCTCGACCCGGGACTAGCGGGAGGTCTTGAGCAGTTCTTC.

This sequence joins TRBV6-4 and TRBJ2-2, with D unclear. The germline V gene has CDR1 MRHNA and CDR2 SNTAGT. Trimming pared 4 bases from V and 0 bases from J, leaving 9 bases between. The length of the CDR3 is 15 residues. CDR3 DNA sequence: TGTGCCAGCAGTGTTGAACACACGAACACCGGGGAGCTGTTTTTT. Protein product: CASSVEHTNTGELFF.

The chain has TRBV28 and TRBJ1-1, with D unresolved. Germline CDR1 MDHEN, CDR2 SYDVKM. The CDR3 contains 14 residues. V gave up 2 bases and J gave up 7 bases, with 14 bases separating them. CDR3 region: CASSLGPLRDEAFF. The CDR3 region has the DNA TGTGCCAGCAGTTTAGGACCGCTCCGGGATGAAGCTTTCTTT.

This sequence joins TRBV30 and TRBJ1-2, with D possibly being TRBD1 (5 bases). The germline V gene has CDR1 GTSNPN and CDR2 SVGIG (reference sequence). The ends were cut back, 5 bases at V and 8 bases at J, with 18 bases in the middle. This CDR3 comprises 13 residues. The CDR3 DNA is TGTGCCTGGGCTCGTTCGACAGTACGAGGCTACACCTTC. Translation gives CAWARSTVRGYTF.

The V call is TRBV28, the J call TRBJ2-1; 11 positions agree with TRBD2. Looked up from germline, CDR1 is MDHEN and CDR2 is SYDVKM. There are 14 residues in the CDR3. Losses at the gene ends were 7 bases for V and 5 bases for J; bases not matched to a gene: 4. CDR3 in amino acids: CASTVGLADNEQFF. Written as DNA, the CDR3 is TGTGCCAGCACCGTGGGACTAGCGGACAATGAGCAGTTCTTC. The full variable domain, with the rest looked up from reference TRBV28 and TRBJ2-1, is DVKVTQSSRYLVKRTGEKVFLECVQDMDHENMFWYRQDPGLGLRLIYFSYDVKMKEKGDIPEGYSVSREKKERFSLILESASTNQTSMYLCASTVGLADNEQFFGPGTRLTVL.

The chain employs TRBV30 and TRBJ2-1; D is undetermined. CDR3 length: 14 residues. Germline lookup yields CDR1 GTSNPN and CDR2 SVGIG (reference sequence). Trimming stripped 7 bases from V and 0 bases from J, with 13 bases between. For the CDR3, the DNA is TGTGCCTACGATCAAGTCAGCTCCTACAATGAGCAGTTCTTC. Its translation is CAYDQVSSYNEQFF.

V gene TRBV4-3 combines with J gene TRBJ2-3; D perhaps matches TRBD2 (6 bases). Trimming pared 0 bases from V and 2 bases from J, leaving 24 bases between. Germline-derived CDR1 and CDR2 are LGHNA and YSLEER. The CDR3 is 20 amino acids. CDR3 residues: CASSQEGPILAGQVTDTQYF. Here the CDR3 DNA reads TGCGCCAGCAGCCAAGAGGGCCCTATACTAGCCGGGCAGGTCACAGATACGCAGTATTTT.

This chain uses TRBV4-2 with TRBJ1-2, with D uncertain. Germline V lookup: CDR1 LGHNA, CDR2 YNFKEQ. V was pared by 4 bases and J by 3 bases, with 15 bases between. The CDR3 has 15 residues. The CDR3 here is CASSPSPTPYYGYTF. CDR3 DNA sequence: TGTGCCAGCAGCCCGAGCCCCACACCTTACTATGGCTACACCTTC.

V and J are TRBV4-1 and TRBJ1-1; D is ambiguous. Per germline, CDR1 MGHRA and CDR2 YSYEKL. The V gene lost 3 bases and the J gene lost 0 bases, with 14 bases spanning the gap. The CDR3 consists of 16 residues. The CDR3 nucleotides read TGCGCCAGCAGCCAGGGGTACGGGGATCTGAACACTGAAGCTTTCTTT. The encoded protein is CASSQGYGDLNTEAFF.

The chain combines TRBV7-2 with TRBJ2-3, with 9 positions matching TRBD2. The CDR3 consists of 14 residues. Germline V gene lookup returns CDR1 SGHTA and CDR2 FQGNSA. V gave up 6 bases and J gave up 3 bases; unmatched junction bases: 4. This CDR3 is CASSGAGGTDTQYF. The CDR3 DNA sequence: TGTGCCAGCAGTGGAGCGGGAGGTACAGATACGCAGTATTTT.

This clone has more than one count but fewer than ten. The V gene is TRBV27, the J gene TRBJ2-5; D unresolved. The CDR3 totals 14 residues. V shed 4 bases and J shed 2 bases, with 11 bases lying between them. CDR1 is MNHEY and CDR2 is SMNVEV in the germline V gene (reference sequence). The CDR3 spells CASSSSGGQETQYF. As DNA, the CDR3 is TGTGCCAGCAGTTCCTCAGGCGGACAAGAGACCCAGTACTTC.

The rearrangement uses TRBV7-2 and TRBJ1-3; no clear D. Germline CDR1 is SGHTA and CDR2 is FQGNSA. V was cut by 2 bases and J by 0 bases, with 5 bases left in between. The CDR3 is made up of 14 amino acids. CDR3 DNA sequence: TGTGCCAGCAGCTTAAGCATCTCTGGAAACACCATATATTTT. Its translation: CASSLSISGNTIYF.

Note on this clone: The identical CDR3 is also encoded by other nucleotide sequences in the sample. In DNA, the CDR3 is TGCGCCAGCAGCTTGGATCTGCCCGGGGAGCTGTTTTTT. Translated: CASSLDLPGELFF. The gene calls are TRBV5-1 and TRBJ2-2, with no clear D. The CDR3 sequence is 13 residues long. Trimming cost V 0 bases and J 6 bases, with 6 bases left between them. In germline, CDR1 is SGHRS, CDR2 YFSETQ.

This clone was seen a single time. CDR3 residues: CASSLGRQVTSEAFF. The CDR3 coding sequence is TGTGCCAGCAGCTTGGGTAGACAGGTTACCTCTGAAGCTTTCTTT. The chain uses TRBV5-4 and TRBJ1-1; perhaps TRBD1 as D (6 bases). The CDR3 totals 15 residues. The V end was cut by 0 bases, the J end by 6 bases, with 15 bases between. Germline CDR1 is SGHNT and CDR2 is YYREEE (reference sequence).

The chain recombines TRBV5-5 with TRBJ2-2; 10 bases fit TRBD2. This CDR3 is built from 17 residues. Germline assignment: CDR1 SGHKS and CDR2 YYEKEE (reference sequence). Unmatched junction bases numbered 9, after V lost 1 base and J lost 6 bases. CDR3 DNA sequence: TGTGCCAGCAGCTTGACCAGCGGGGGGGCAGTCGCCGGGGAGCTGTTTTTT. Translated, it gives CASSLTSGGAVAGELFF.

The chain links TRBV27 to TRBJ2-3, with TRBD1 as a possible D gene (5 bases). CDR3 size: 15 residues. V lost 8 bases and J 0 bases, leaving 15 bases between the germline ends. Germline CDR1 is MNHEY and CDR2 is SMNVEV (reference sequence). Here the CDR3 reads CASRRQRASTDTQYF. CDR3 DNA sequence: TGTGCCAGCCGACGACAGAGAGCTAGCACAGATACGCAGTATTTT.

V and J are TRBV15 and TRBJ1-1; TRBD1 matches at 7 bases. Germline lookup yields CDR1 LNHNV and CDR2 YYDKDF (reference sequence). The CDR3 extends over 17 amino acids. Losses at the gene ends were 1 base for V and 6 bases for J; bases not matched to a gene: 14. The CDR3 spells CATSRGYVGTDHSEAFF. The CDR3 DNA sequence: TGTGCCACCAGCAGAGGATACGTGGGGACAGATCATTCTGAAGCTTTCTTT.

The chain carries TRBV6-2 or TRBV6-3 and TRBJ2-7; D unresolved. Germline values: CDR1 MNHEY, CDR2 SVGEGT. With 6 bases removed from V and 3 bases from J, the gap between germline ends came to 9 bases. This CDR3 is 12 amino acids long. The CDR3 is CASSRPNYEQYF. In DNA form, the CDR3 reads TGTGCCAGCAGCCGACCTAACTACGAGCAGTACTTC.

This clone was counted once. The J gene is TRBJ2-7, the V gene TRBV6-5, with 7 bases identical to TRBD1. CDR1 MNHEY and CDR2 SVGAGI come from the germline V gene. This CDR3 region has 15 residues. The V segment lost 8 bases and the J segment 0 bases; nucleotides outside the gene matches: 10. CDR3 region: CASGPGQSYSYEQYF. In nucleotides, the CDR3 is TGTGCCAGCGGACCGGGACAGTCCTACTCCTACGAGCAGTACTTC.

About this clone itself: Additional DNA sequences in this sample encode the identical CDR3. The V gene is TRBV19, the J gene TRBJ2-6; 9 positions agree with TRBD1. This CDR3 is 16 amino acids long. V was pared by 6 bases and J by 2 bases, with 5 bases of the junction left unmatched. CDR1 is LNHDA and CDR2 is SQIVND in the germline V gene (reference sequence). CDR3 sequence (DNA): TGTGCCAGTAGAAGAACAGGGGGCGCTGGGGCCAACGTCCTGACTTTC. Protein: CASRRTGGAGANVLTF.

This clone was detected only once. The chain has TRBV12-3 or TRBV12-4 and TRBJ1-1, with D possibly being TRBD1 (5 bases). This CDR3 region has 13 residues. Trimming left V 2 bases short and J 10 bases short, with 14 bases between. The CDR3 DNA reads as TGTGCCAGCAGTTTAATACAGGCCCTGCGAGCTTTCTTT. This sequence encodes CASSLIQALRAFF.